Below, 32 T cell receptor beta chains from the same sample are listed, as sequenced in a study of early T cells in non-severe SARS-CoV-2 infection. One entry per CDR3 protein, called by TCRdb with MiXCR from the 5' RACE reads. This table has tens of thousands of distinct CDR3 sequences, about 9.3% appearing once. What was sequenced was whole blood. The receptors shown here come from an adult who was a healthcare worker with PCR-confirmed SARS-CoV-2 infection or an uninfected control (not recorded which).

The chain carries TRBV29-1 and TRBJ1-1; 7 positions agree with TRBD1. The CDR3 spans 16 residues. Losses at the gene ends were 3 bases for V and 1 base for J; bases not matched to a gene: 11. Germline lookup yields CDR1 SQVTM and CDR2 ANQGSEA. The CDR3, as DNA: TGCAGCGTTGACGGCCTCCGGGACAGCCAGAACACTGAAGCTTTCTTT. Residues: CSVDGLRDSQNTEAFF.

This clonotype was detected ten times or more. The CDR3 bases are TGCAGTGCTCATACAGGCCCCCAAGAGACCCAGTACTTC. This encodes CSAHTGPQETQYF. This rearrangement joins TRBV20-1 to TRBJ2-5; perhaps TRBD1 as D (5 bases). Germline-derived CDR1 and CDR2 are DFQATT and SNEGSKA (reference sequence). Trimming removed 5 bases at V and 1 base at J, with 11 bases between. This CDR3 is built from 13 residues.

The V call is TRBV11-2, the J call TRBJ2-3; 7 nucleotides agree with TRBD1. V gave up 4 bases and J gave up 3 bases; unmatched junction bases: 4. This CDR3 is 14 amino acids long. CDR1 and CDR2 from the germline V gene are SGHAT and FQNNGV. DNA for the CDR3: TGTGCCAGCAGCTCAAACAGGGGAACAGATACGCAGTATTTT. It specifies CASSSNRGTDTQYF.

This clonotype was counted ten times or more. The CDR3 region has the DNA TGTGCCAGCAGCGCGGGTTCTGAGCAGTTCTTC. Residues: CASSAGSEQFF. The chain links TRBV7-3 to TRBJ2-1; tentative D call: TRBD2 (5 bases). This CDR3 is 11 amino acids long. Trimming removed 5 bases from V and 9 bases from J, with 8 bases in between. Germline V CDR1 and CDR2: SGHTA, FQGTGA.

V usage is TRBV6-1 and J usage is TRBJ1-2; 7 nucleotides line up with TRBD1. Germline CDR1 is MNHNS and CDR2 is SASEGT. With V trimmed by 2 bases and J by 6 bases, 3 bases remained unmatched. The CDR3 covers 13 residues. The CDR3 spells CASSEHRGHGYTF. CDR3 sequence (DNA): TGTGCCAGCAGTGAACACAGGGGACATGGCTACACCTTC.

The chain uses TRBV12-3 or TRBV12-4 and TRBJ2-3; D is ambiguous. The germline V and J ends were trimmed by 1 base and 5 bases, with 7 bases remaining between them. This CDR3 has 13 amino acids. The CDR3 sequence is CASSLGEVDTQYF. The CDR3 DNA reads TGTGCCAGCAGTTTAGGAGAAGTAGATACGCAGTATTTT.

The table lists this clonotype with a few counts. This rearrangement joins TRBV20-1 to TRBJ1-1; TRBD1 agrees at 8 bases. CDR3 size: 13 residues. The V and J ends lost 6 bases and 0 bases, in that order; junction bases with no gene match: 3. CDR1 and CDR2 (germline): DFQATT, SNEGSKA (reference sequence). As DNA, the CDR3 is TGCAGTGCCCCCAGGGGGCTGAACACTGAAGCTTTCTTT. Amino acid sequence: CSAPRGLNTEAFF.

This clonotype was observed a few times. This chain joins TRBV29-1 and TRBJ2-3; D possibly corresponds to TRBD2 (6 bases). Germline V gene lookup returns CDR1 SQVTM and CDR2 ANQGSEA. V gave up 3 bases and J gave up 4 bases, with 14 bases separating them. The CDR3 consists of 14 residues. Here the CDR3 reads CSVETSHTPDTQYF. The CDR3, as DNA: TGCAGCGTTGAGACTAGTCATACCCCAGATACGCAGTATTTT.

This clonotype came up many times. This sequence joins TRBV11-2 and TRBJ2-2; 9 nucleotides line up with TRBD2. Germline V gives CDR1 SGHAT, CDR2 FQNNGV. The CDR3 extends over 15 amino acids. The junction had 5 bases not matched to a gene; V was cut back by 4 bases and J by 5 bases. CDR3: CASSYSGSGTGELFF. Here the CDR3 DNA reads TGTGCCAGCAGCTATAGCGGGAGTGGAACCGGGGAGCTGTTTTTT.

This clonotype was seen repeatedly, ten times or more. This chain links TRBV6-6 with TRBJ1-2; no clear D gene. The CDR3 sequence is 15 residues long. Germline V lookup: CDR1 MNHNY, CDR2 SVGAGI (reference sequence). V shed 5 bases and J shed 6 bases, with 19 bases lying between them. DNA of the CDR3: TGTGCCAGCAGTCCCCAAGACGGTCTCGGCAATGGCTACACCTTC. Translating gives CASSPQDGLGNGYTF.

This clonotype was observed many times. The rearrangement links TRBV7-9 to TRBJ2-1, with D possibly TRBD1 on 5 matching bases. V lost 4 bases and J lost 5, with 12 bases in between. The CDR3 covers 14 residues. Germline CDR1 and CDR2: SEHNR and FQNEAQ (reference sequence). DNA of the CDR3: TGTGCCAGCAGCTCGAGCGACAGAGACAATGAGCAGTTCTTC. Amino acids: CASSSSDRDNEQFF.

This chain uses TRBV9 with TRBJ2-6; D is ambiguous. This CDR3 region has 16 residues. The germline V gene has CDR1 SGDLS and CDR2 YYNGEE. With 4 bases removed from V and 3 bases from J, the gap between germline ends came to 14 bases. This chain's CDR3 is CASSSFSELGANVLTF. In nucleotides, the CDR3 is TGTGCCAGCAGCTCTTTCTCGGAGCTTGGGGCCAACGTCCTGACTTTC.

This clonotype occurred many times. The chain links TRBV5-1 to TRBJ1-4, with D possibly TRBD1 on 5 matching bases. Germline V gene lookup returns CDR1 SGHRS and CDR2 YFSETQ. The V and J ends lost 3 bases and 8 bases respectively, with 17 bases between them. The CDR3 spans 15 residues. CDR3 loop: CASSSGTTGREKLFF. The CDR3 DNA reads TGCGCCAGCAGCTCGGGGACGACGGGCCGGGAAAAACTGTTTTTT.

The chain carries TRBV6-5 and TRBJ1-4; a weak D match, TRBD1 (5 bases). V was clipped by 5 bases and J by 13 bases, with 17 bases between them. CDR3 size: 13 residues. Per the germline V gene, CDR1 is MNHEY and CDR2 is SVGAGI. CDR3 loop: CASSQLFPGLLFF. CDR3 coding DNA: TGTGCCAGCAGTCAATTGTTCCCAGGGTTACTGTTTTTT.

This clonotype has ten or more counts. This chain connects TRBV2 to TRBJ1-5; D is undetermined. Germline-derived CDR1 and CDR2 are SNHLY and FYNNEI. The CDR3 length is 14 residues. Trimming cost V 4 bases and J 7 bases, with 14 bases left between them. The CDR3 spells CASSALRAGQPQHF. CDR3 bases: TGTGCCAGCAGTGCGCTGAGGGCTGGGCAGCCCCAGCATTTT.

This clonotype was counted at least ten times. The chain joins TRBV5-1 to TRBJ2-1; the match to TRBD1 covers 7 bases. The length of the CDR3 is 14 residues. Germline CDR1 and CDR2: SGHRS and YFSETQ. Trimming removed 7 bases from V and 6 bases from J; junction bases left unmatched: 10. The CDR3 loop is CASRDGTVGNEQFF. In nucleotides, the CDR3 is TGCGCCAGCCGGGACGGGACAGTGGGCAATGAGCAGTTCTTC.

The V and J genes are TRBV7-2 and TRBJ1-2; 8 positions agree with TRBD1. CDR1 and CDR2 from the germline V gene are SGHTA and FQGNSA. Trimming took 0 bases from V and 7 from J; bases not matched to a gene: 4. CDR3 length: 14 residues. The CDR3 DNA reads as TGTGCCAGCAGCTTAGCCCGGACAGGGTCTGGCTACACCTTC. This sequence encodes CASSLARTGSGYTF. The full variable domain, rest sourced from reference TRBV7-2 and TRBJ1-2, is GAGVSQSPSNKVTEKGKDVELRCDPISGHTALYWYRQSLGQGLEFLIYFQGNSAPDKSGLPSDRFSAERTGGSVSTLTIQRTQQEDSAVYLCASSLARTGSGYTFGSGTRLTVV.

This clonotype was seen repeatedly, ten times or more. The chain joins TRBV5-4 to TRBJ2-5, with a weak D call TRBD2 (5 bases). Trimming left V 1 base short and J 5 bases short, with 12 bases between. This CDR3 region has 14 residues. From germline, CDR1 is SGHNT and CDR2 YYREEE (reference sequence). This chain's CDR3 is CASSLNPRGETQYF. CDR3 DNA: TGTGCCAGCAGCTTGAACCCCCGCGGGGAGACCCAGTACTTC.

The chain uses TRBV12-3 or TRBV12-4 and TRBJ2-1; D is perhaps TRBD1 (5 bases). Trimming took off 3 bases at V and 2 bases at J, with 11 bases between the two ends. The CDR3 contains 15 residues. The CDR3 DNA is TGTGCCAGCAGTTTTTCGCAGGGCACCTACAATGAGCAGTTCTTC. Its protein is CASSFSQGTYNEQFF.

This clonotype was recorded many times. V and J are TRBV5-1 and TRBJ1-5, with 7 nucleotides matching TRBD1. Germline CDR1 is SGHRS and CDR2 is YFSETQ. Trimming took 0 bases from V and 2 from J; bases not matched to a gene: 2. CDR3 length: 15 residues. CDR3 DNA: TGCGCCAGCAGCTTGGAGGGGGCCGGCAATCAGCCCCAGCATTTT. Protein product: CASSLEGAGNQPQHF.

This clonotype turned up a few times. This could be a read error, since a much larger clone is one nucleotide away. This chain links TRBV7-3 with TRBJ1-4, with D uncertain. The ends were cut back, 8 bases at V and 3 bases at J, with 10 bases in the middle. Germline V CDR1 and CDR2: SGHTA, FQGTGA. The CDR3 has 13 amino acids. This CDR3 reads CASGAGPNEKLFF. The CDR3 region has the DNA TGTGCCAGCGGCGCCGGTCCTAATGAAAAACTGTTTTTT.

The table lists this clonotype with a few counts. V is TRBV5-1 and J is TRBJ2-2, with D perhaps matching TRBD1 (5 bases). Between the trimmed V and J ends, which lost 3 bases and 3 bases, there was a span of 9 bases. In germline, CDR1 is SGHRS, CDR2 YFSETQ. The CDR3 length is 14 residues. The CDR3 loop is CASSSTVHTGELFF. CDR3 coding DNA: TGCGCCAGCAGCTCGACAGTCCACACCGGGGAGCTGTTTTTT.

About this clonotype: A much bigger clone sits one base away, suggesting this may be a read error. The gene calls are TRBV12-3 or TRBV12-4 and TRBJ1-1; D is possibly TRBD1 (6 bases). CDR3 length equals 13 residues. CDR3 region: CTSSRTENTEAFF. CDR3 DNA sequence: TGTACCAGCAGTCGGACAGAAAACACTGAAGCTTTCTTT.

J is TRBJ2-7 and V is TRBV12-3 or TRBV12-4; 7 nucleotides agree with TRBD1. Losses at the gene ends were 4 bases for V and 9 bases for J; bases not matched to a gene: 9. The CDR3 runs to 13 residues. In DNA form, the CDR3 reads TGTGCCAGCAGTTCCGGGACAGCTACGGGGCAGTACTTC. Protein product: CASSSGTATGQYF.

Of note for this clonotype: A much larger clone lies one base from this, so it may be a read error. The chain has TRBV5-1 and TRBJ1-1; maybe TRBD1 (5 bases). CDR1 is SGHRS, CDR2 YFSETQ, per germline. This CDR3 is built from 13 residues. The V end was cut by 0 bases, the J end by 12 bases, with 15 bases between. The CDR3 sequence: CASSLERQGMTFF. The CDR3, as DNA: TGCGCCAGCAGCTTGGAGAGGCAGGGAATGACTTTCTTT.

The chain joins TRBV20-1 to TRBJ2-2; D might be TRBD2 (5 bases). CDR1 is DFQATT and CDR2 is SNEGSKA in the germline V gene (reference sequence). The CDR3 totals 14 residues. V lost 0 bases to trimming and J lost 6 bases, with 11 bases between them. DNA of the CDR3: TGCAGTGCTAGAGATCGGGGAGTAGCCGGGGAGCTGTTTTTT. Amino acid sequence: CSARDRGVAGELFF.

This clonotype showed up many times. V and J are TRBV2 and TRBJ1-3; no clear D gene. V lost 4 bases and J 2 bases, leaving 6 bases between the germline ends. CDR3 length equals 13 residues. Germline loops: CDR1 SNHLY, CDR2 FYNNEI. The CDR3 coding sequence is TGTGCCAGCAGTGCAGAGGCTGGAAACACCATATATTTT. Residues: CASSAEAGNTIYF.

This clonotype showed up many times. The V gene is TRBV6-4, the J gene TRBJ2-3, with 7 positions matching TRBD2. The V segment lost 0 bases and the J segment 4 bases; nucleotides outside the gene matches: 4. CDR1 is MRHNA and CDR2 is SNTAGT in the germline V gene. There are 15 residues in the CDR3. CDR3 sequence: CASSDSAGEADTQYF. As DNA, the CDR3 is TGTGCCAGCAGTGACTCGGCGGGAGAGGCAGATACGCAGTATTTT.

Details on this clonotype: One base away lies a much larger clone, so this may be a sequencing read error. V usage is TRBV2 and J usage is TRBJ2-7; D is uncertain. V was pared by 7 bases and J by 3 bases, with 16 bases between. Looked up from germline, CDR1 is SNHLY and CDR2 is FYNNEI. The CDR3 sequence is 14 residues long. The CDR3 bases are TGTGCCAGCAACCCCCGTCCAGAGTACTACGAGCAGTACTTC. Protein sequence: CASNPRPEYYEQYF.

This clonotype was seen at least ten times. V is TRBV20-1 and J is TRBJ1-5; D perhaps matches TRBD1 (5 bases). V lost 0 bases and J 3 bases, leaving 9 bases between the germline ends. This CDR3 region has 14 residues. CDR1 and CDR2 from the germline V gene are DFQATT and SNEGSKA (reference sequence). The DNA for the CDR3 is TGCAGTGCTAGAGAGGGGGTGTTCAATCAGCCCCAGCATTTT. Its protein product is CSAREGVFNQPQHF.

The rearrangement joins TRBV7-9 to TRBJ1-2, with 7 bases identical to TRBD1. Trimming at V came to 5 bases and at J to 4 bases, leaving 7 bases not matched to a gene. There are 14 residues in the CDR3. Germline V gives CDR1 SEHNR, CDR2 FQNEAQ (reference sequence). Here the CDR3 DNA reads TGTGCCAGCAGCGGGGACAGTCAAAGCTATGGCTACACCTTC. Encoded protein: CASSGDSQSYGYTF.

This clonotype was observed at least ten times. V gene TRBV6-5 combines with J gene TRBJ1-1; 9 bases are a match to TRBD1. The V and J ends lost 3 bases and 1 base, in that order; junction bases with no gene match: 12. Germline CDR1 and CDR2: MNHEY and SVGAGI. The CDR3 has 18 amino acids. CDR3 coding DNA: TGTGCCAGCAGTTATTACTCGTTGGGGACAGGGAAGAACACTGAAGCTTTCTTT. Its protein product is CASSYYSLGTGKNTEAFF.